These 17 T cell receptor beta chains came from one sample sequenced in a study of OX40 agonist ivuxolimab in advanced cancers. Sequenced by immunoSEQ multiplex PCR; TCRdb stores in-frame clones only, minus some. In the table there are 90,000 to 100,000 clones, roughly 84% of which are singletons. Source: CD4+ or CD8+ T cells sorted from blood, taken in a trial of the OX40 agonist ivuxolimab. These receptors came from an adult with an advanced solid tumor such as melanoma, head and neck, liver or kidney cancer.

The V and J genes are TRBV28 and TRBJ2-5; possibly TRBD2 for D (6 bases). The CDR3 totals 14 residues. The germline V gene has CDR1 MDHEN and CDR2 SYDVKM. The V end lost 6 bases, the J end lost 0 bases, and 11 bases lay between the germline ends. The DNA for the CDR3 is TGTGCCAGCAGCCCCGGGACTTACCAAGAGACCCAGTACTTC. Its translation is CASSPGTYQETQYF.

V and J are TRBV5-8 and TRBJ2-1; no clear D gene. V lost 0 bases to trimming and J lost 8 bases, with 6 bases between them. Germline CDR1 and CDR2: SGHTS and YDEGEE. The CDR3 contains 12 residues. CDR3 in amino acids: CASSLGPDEQFF. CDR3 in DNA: TGTGCCAGCAGCTTGGGCCCGGATGAGCAGTTCTTC.

The CDR3 DNA sequence: TGTGCCAGCAGCAAAATGGCCCGGGAGAATTTGCAGCCCCAGCATTTT. This codes for CASSKMARENLQPQHF. The V gene is TRBV21-1, the J gene TRBJ1-5. TRBV21-1 is assigned pseudogene status. CDR3 size: 16 residues.

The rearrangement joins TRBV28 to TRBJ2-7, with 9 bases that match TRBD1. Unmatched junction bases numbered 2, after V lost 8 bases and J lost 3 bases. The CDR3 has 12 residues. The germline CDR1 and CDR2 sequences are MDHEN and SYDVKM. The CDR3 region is CASRTGVYEQYF. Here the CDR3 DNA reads TGTGCCAGCCGGACAGGGGTCTACGAGCAGTACTTC.

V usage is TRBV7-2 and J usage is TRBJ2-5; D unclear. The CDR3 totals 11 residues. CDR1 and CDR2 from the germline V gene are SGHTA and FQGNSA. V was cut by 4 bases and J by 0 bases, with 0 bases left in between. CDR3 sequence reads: CASSYQETQYF. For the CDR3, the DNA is TGTGCCAGCAGCTACCAAGAGACCCAGTACTTC.

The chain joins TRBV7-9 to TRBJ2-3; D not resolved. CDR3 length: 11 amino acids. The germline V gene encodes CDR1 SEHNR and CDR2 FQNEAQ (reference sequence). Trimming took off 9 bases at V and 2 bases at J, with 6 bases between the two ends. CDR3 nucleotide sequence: TGTGCCAGTTCAAACACAGATACGCAGTATTTT. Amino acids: CASSNTDTQYF.

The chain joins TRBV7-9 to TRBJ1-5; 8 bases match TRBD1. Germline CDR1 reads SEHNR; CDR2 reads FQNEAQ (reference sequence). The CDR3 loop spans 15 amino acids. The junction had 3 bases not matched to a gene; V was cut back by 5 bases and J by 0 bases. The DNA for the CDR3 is TGTGCCAGCAGCCTGGACAGGGCTAGCAATCAGCCCCAGCATTTT. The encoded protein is CASSLDRASNQPQHF.

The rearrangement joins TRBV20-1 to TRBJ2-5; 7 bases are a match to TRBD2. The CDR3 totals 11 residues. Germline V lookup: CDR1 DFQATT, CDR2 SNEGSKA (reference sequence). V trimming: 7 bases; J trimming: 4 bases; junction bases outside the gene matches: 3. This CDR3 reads CSVIAGETQYF. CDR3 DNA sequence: TGCAGTGTTATAGCGGGAGAGACCCAGTACTTC.

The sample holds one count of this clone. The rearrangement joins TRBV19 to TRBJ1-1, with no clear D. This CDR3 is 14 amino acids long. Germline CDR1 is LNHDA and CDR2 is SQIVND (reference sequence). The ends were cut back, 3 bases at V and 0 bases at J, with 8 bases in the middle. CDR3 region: CASSIGNLNTEAFF. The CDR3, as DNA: TGTGCCAGTAGTATCGGGAATCTGAACACTGAAGCTTTCTTT.

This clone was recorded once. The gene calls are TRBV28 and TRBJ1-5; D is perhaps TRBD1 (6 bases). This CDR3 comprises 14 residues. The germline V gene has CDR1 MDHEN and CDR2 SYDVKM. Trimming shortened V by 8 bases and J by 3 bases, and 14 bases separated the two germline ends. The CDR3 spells CASAGEYDNQPQHF. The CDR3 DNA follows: TGTGCCAGCGCAGGGGAGTATGACAATCAGCCCCAGCATTTT.

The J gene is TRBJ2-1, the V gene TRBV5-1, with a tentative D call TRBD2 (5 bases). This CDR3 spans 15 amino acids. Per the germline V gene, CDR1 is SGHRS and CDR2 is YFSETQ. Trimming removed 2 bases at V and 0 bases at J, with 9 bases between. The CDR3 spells CASSLRLSSYNEQFF. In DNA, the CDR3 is TGCGCCAGCAGCTTAAGACTATCCTCCTACAATGAGCAGTTCTTC.

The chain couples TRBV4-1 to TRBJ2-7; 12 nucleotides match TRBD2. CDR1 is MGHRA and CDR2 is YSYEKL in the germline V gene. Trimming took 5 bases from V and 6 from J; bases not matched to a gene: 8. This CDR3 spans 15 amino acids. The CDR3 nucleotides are TGCGCCAGCAGCTGGACTAGCGGGGAGGGTCTCGAGCAGTACTTC. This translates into CASSWTSGEGLEQYF.

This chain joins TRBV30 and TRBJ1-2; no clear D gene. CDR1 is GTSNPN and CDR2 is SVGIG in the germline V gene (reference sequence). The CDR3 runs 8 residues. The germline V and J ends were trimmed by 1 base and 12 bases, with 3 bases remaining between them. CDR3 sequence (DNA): TGTGCCTGGAGTGCGGACACCTTC. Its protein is CAWSADTF.

This chain's CDR3 is CATSDNPLYEQYF. The CDR3 DNA sequence: TGTGCCACCTCAGACAATCCCCTCTACGAGCAGTACTTC. The chain recombines TRBV27 with TRBJ2-5; no clear D gene. With the DNA end fitting TRBJ2-7 better, the J assignment may be wrong. This CDR3 is built from 13 residues. Germline loops: CDR1 MNHEY, CDR2 SMNVEV (reference sequence).

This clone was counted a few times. CDR3 DNA sequence: TGTGCCAGCGGACCCTATCTCTACGAGCAGTACTTC. Protein: CASGPYLYEQYF. V and J are TRBV2 and TRBJ2-7; D is ambiguous. The CDR3 length is 12 residues. V was pared by 8 bases and J by 3 bases, with 11 bases between. Germline-derived CDR1 and CDR2 are SNHLY and FYNNEI.

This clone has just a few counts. CDR3 amino acids: CATDRFNEKLFF. CDR3 DNA: TGTGCTACGGACAGATTTAATGAAAAACTGTTTTTT. This chain uses TRBV30 with TRBJ1-4; a weak D match, TRBD1 (6 bases). This CDR3 spans 12 amino acids. The V gene's germline CDR1 is GTSNPN and CDR2 SVGIG (reference sequence).

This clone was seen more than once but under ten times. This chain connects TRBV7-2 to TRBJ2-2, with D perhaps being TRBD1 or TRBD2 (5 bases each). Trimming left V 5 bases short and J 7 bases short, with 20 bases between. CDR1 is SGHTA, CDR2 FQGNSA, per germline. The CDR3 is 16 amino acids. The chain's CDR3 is CASSRDGTVGGGELFF. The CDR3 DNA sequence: TGTGCCAGCAGCAGAGATGGGACCGTGGGTGGCGGGGAGCTGTTTTTT.